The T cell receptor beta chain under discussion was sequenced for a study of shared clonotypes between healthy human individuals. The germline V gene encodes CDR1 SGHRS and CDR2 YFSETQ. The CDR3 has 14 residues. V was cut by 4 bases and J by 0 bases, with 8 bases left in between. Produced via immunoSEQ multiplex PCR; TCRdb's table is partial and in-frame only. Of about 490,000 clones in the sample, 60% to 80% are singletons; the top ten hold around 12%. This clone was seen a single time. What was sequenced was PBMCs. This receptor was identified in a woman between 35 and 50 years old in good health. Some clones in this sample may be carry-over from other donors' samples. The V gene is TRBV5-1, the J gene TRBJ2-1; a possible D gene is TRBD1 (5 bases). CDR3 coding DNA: TGCGCCAGCAGCCCAGGGATCTCCTACAATGAGCAGTTCTTC. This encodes CASSPGISYNEQFF.